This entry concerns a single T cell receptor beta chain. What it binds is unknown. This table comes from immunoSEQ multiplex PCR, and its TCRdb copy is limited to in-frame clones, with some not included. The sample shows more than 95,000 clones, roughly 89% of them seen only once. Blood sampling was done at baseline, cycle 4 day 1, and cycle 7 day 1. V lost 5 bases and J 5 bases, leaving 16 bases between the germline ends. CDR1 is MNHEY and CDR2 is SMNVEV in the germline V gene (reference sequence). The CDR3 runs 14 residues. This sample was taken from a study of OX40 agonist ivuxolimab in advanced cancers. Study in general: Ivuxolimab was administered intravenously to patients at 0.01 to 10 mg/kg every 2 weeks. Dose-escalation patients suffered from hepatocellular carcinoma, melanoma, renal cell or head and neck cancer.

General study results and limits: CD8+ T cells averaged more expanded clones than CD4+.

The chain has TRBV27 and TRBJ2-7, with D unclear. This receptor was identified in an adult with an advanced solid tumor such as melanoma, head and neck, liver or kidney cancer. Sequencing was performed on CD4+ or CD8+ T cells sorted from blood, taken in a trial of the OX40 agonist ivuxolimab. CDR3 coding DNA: TGTGCCAGCAGTCCACGGTCCCTAAACCACGAGCAGTACTTC. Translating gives CASSPRSLNHEQYF.